This passage covers 22 T cell receptor beta chains from one sample sequenced in a study of OX40 agonist ivuxolimab in advanced cancers. Library creation used the immunoSEQ multiplex PCR assay. TCRdb mirrors the immuneACCESS table, restricted to in-frame sequences. Some clones are absent from its copies; in checked studies, under half trace to an unresolved V gene, and the reason for the others is unknown. Within this sample are approximately 94,000 clones, with about 91% of them counted one time only. The top ten constitute around 0.15% of the sample. The starting material was CD4+ or CD8+ T cells sorted from blood, obtained in a trial of the OX40 agonist ivuxolimab. These receptors came from an adult with an advanced solid tumor such as melanoma, head and neck, liver or kidney cancer.

The V call is TRBV6-1, the J call TRBJ2-5; 9 bases are a match to TRBD1. The J call is uncertain, as TRBJ2-7 better fits the DNA end. Germline lookup yields CDR1 MNHNS and CDR2 SASEGT. The CDR3 is 13 amino acids. CDR3 sequence: CASTKGQGYEQYF. The CDR3 DNA reads TGTGCCAGCACCAAGGGACAGGGATACGAGCAGTACTTC.

This chain uses TRBV28 with TRBJ2-7, with a possible D match to TRBD1 (6 bases). Germline CDR1 and CDR2: MDHEN and SYDVKM. V lost 6 bases, J lost 3 bases, and 12 bases lay in between. The CDR3 length is 13 residues. The CDR3 reads CASSSGVNYEQYF. The DNA for the CDR3 is TGTGCCAGCAGCTCAGGGGTAAACTACGAGCAGTACTTC.

This clone was seen once. The chain carries TRBV10-3 and TRBJ2-1, with 9 bases that match TRBD1. The CDR3 is 15 residues long. V lost 3 bases, J lost 7 bases, and 7 bases stayed unmatched. CDR1 is ENHRY, CDR2 SYGVKD, per germline. CDR3 coding DNA: TGTGCCATCAGTGAACACCGGGACAGGGAAAATGAGCAGTTCTTC. It translates to CAISEHRDRENEQFF.

This rearrangement joins TRBV4-1 to TRBJ1-3, with D uncertain. Germline-derived CDR1 and CDR2 are MGHRA and YSYEKL. The V end was cut by 1 base, the J end by 0 bases, with 7 bases between. The CDR3 extends over 15 amino acids. The CDR3 reads CASSQGRSSGNTIYF. CDR3 DNA sequence: TGCGCCAGCAGCCAAGGCAGGTCCTCTGGAAACACCATATATTTT.

The V and J genes are TRBV20-1 and TRBJ1-4; no clear D gene. Germline V gene sequence: CDR1 DFQATT, CDR2 SNEGSKA (reference sequence). V lost 1 base and J 8 bases, leaving 5 bases between the germline ends. This CDR3 has 11 residues. The CDR3 DNA is TGCAGTGCTAGAGGTTACGAAAAACTGTTTTTT. It encodes CSARGYEKLFF.

This chain connects TRBV10-1 to TRBJ1-5; 7 bases align to TRBD1. With V trimmed by 6 bases and J by 5 bases, 4 bases remained unmatched. Germline values: CDR1 WNHNN, CDR2 SYGVQD (reference sequence). The CDR3 spans 13 residues. The CDR3, as DNA: TGCGCCAGCAGAGACAGGGTAGATCAGCCCCAGCATTTT. Protein sequence: CASRDRVDQPQHF.

This clone came up a few times. This chain joins TRBV2 and TRBJ1-5; 8 bases agree with TRBD1. Germline CDR1 and CDR2: SNHLY and FYNNEI. The CDR3 loop spans 15 amino acids. Germline trimming cut 7 bases from V and 4 bases from J; bases unmatched to any gene: 9. For the CDR3, the DNA is TGTGCCAGCACCATGACAGGGGCCCAAAATCAGCCCCAGCATTTT. It specifies CASTMTGAQNQPQHF.

Concerning this clone itself: The germline gene is not matched at one end of the junction; a read error may be the cause. This chain joins TRBV7-7 and TRBJ2-2; D unclear. This CDR3 comprises 16 residues. Germline V lookup: CDR1 SSHAT, CDR2 FNYEAQ (reference sequence). The CDR3 sequence is CASSLVGPPATGELFF. The CDR3 nucleotides are TGTGCCAGCAGCTTAGTTGGTCCCCCCGCGACCGGAGAGCTGTTTTTT.

The chain joins TRBV2 to TRBJ2-2; D is possibly TRBD1 or TRBD2 (5 bases each). The CDR3 is made up of 14 amino acids. Germline lookup yields CDR1 SNHLY and CDR2 FYNNEI. V lost 6 bases and J 6 bases, leaving 14 bases between the germline ends. The CDR3 DNA reads TGTGCCAGCAGAGGGACCCCCGTGGCCGGGGAGCTGTTTTTT. It is translated as CASRGTPVAGELFF. The full variable domain, rest sourced from reference TRBV2 and TRBJ2-2, is EPEVTQTPSHQVTQMGQEVILRCVPISNHLYFYWYRQILGQKVEFLVSFYNNEISEKSEIFDDQFSVERPDGSNFTLKIRSTKLEDSAMYFCASRGTPVAGELFFGEGSRLTVL.

The chain employs TRBV19 and TRBJ2-1; 8 nucleotides match TRBD2. The germline V gene encodes CDR1 LNHDA and CDR2 SQIVND (reference sequence). The CDR3 has 15 residues. V gave up 4 bases and J gave up 5 bases; unmatched junction bases: 7. The CDR3 loop is CASSKIAGRHNEQFF. Here the CDR3 DNA reads TGTGCCAGTAGTAAGATAGCGGGACGCCACAATGAGCAGTTCTTC. Combining the CDR3 with reference TRBV19 and TRBJ2-1 gives the whole variable domain DGGITQSPKYLFRKEGQNVTLSCEQNLNHDAMYWYRQDPGQGLRLIYYSQIVNDFQKGDIAEGYSVSREKKESFPLTVTSAQKNPTAFYLCASSKIAGRHNEQFFGPGTRLTVL.

The chain joins TRBV6-1 to TRBJ1-5; D is uncertain. From germline, CDR1 is MNHNS and CDR2 SASEGT. V lost 7 bases and J lost 0, with 4 bases in between. This CDR3 contains 12 residues. The CDR3 here is CASTDSNQPQHF. The CDR3 DNA reads as TGTGCCAGCACAGATAGCAATCAGCCCCAGCATTTT.

This clone was found once. The chain recombines TRBV28 with TRBJ2-1; TRBD2 aligns across 12 bases. With 6 bases clipped from V and 11 bases from J, the junction kept 8 bases outside the gene matches. The CDR3 loop spans 14 amino acids. Germline V CDR1 and CDR2: MDHEN, SYDVKM. CDR3 nucleotide sequence: TGTGCCAGCAGCTCTACTGGACTAGCGGGAAAGCAGTTCTTC. Amino acids: CASSSTGLAGKQFF.

CDR3 protein: CASSLGQGIEQYF. The CDR3 nucleotides are TGTGCCAGCAGCCTAGGACAGGGCATCGAGCAGTACTTC. The V gene is TRBV7-3, the J gene TRBJ2-7; 8 bases align to TRBD1. Trimming removed 5 bases from V and 6 bases from J; junction bases left unmatched: 6. The V gene's germline CDR1 is SGHTA and CDR2 FQGTGA. CDR3 length equals 13 residues.

The rearrangement joins TRBV5-1 to TRBJ2-7; a possible D gene is TRBD1 (6 bases). This CDR3 is 15 amino acids long. Trimming stripped 5 bases from V and 3 bases from J, with 18 bases between. From germline, CDR1 is SGHRS and CDR2 YFSETQ. In DNA form, the CDR3 reads TGCGCCAGCAGTAGGGACACCCAAACTAGCTACGAGCAGTACTTC. Protein sequence: CASSRDTQTSYEQYF.

The chain uses TRBV5-1 and TRBJ1-2; D possibly corresponds to TRBD1 (5 bases). There are 14 residues in the CDR3. V shed 1 base and J shed 4 bases, with 11 bases lying between them. Germline lookup yields CDR1 SGHRS and CDR2 YFSETQ. In DNA, the CDR3 is TGCGCCAGCAGCTTGAGGGGACCATCCTATGGCTACACCTTC. It encodes CASSLRGPSYGYTF.

The chain links TRBV19 to TRBJ1-4; unclear D gene. The CDR3 contains 11 residues. Trimming took off 6 bases at V and 5 bases at J, with 4 bases between the two ends. The germline gives CDR1 LNHDA, CDR2 SQIVND (reference sequence). The CDR3 is CASRTNEKLFF. Written as DNA, the CDR3 is TGTGCCAGTAGGACAAATGAAAAACTGTTTTTT.

V and J are TRBV28 and TRBJ1-5, with D perhaps matching TRBD1 (6 bases). The CDR3 has 14 amino acids. Trimming removed 5 bases from V and 5 bases from J, with 13 bases in between. CDR1 is MDHEN, CDR2 SYDVKM, per germline. In DNA, the CDR3 is TGTGCCAGCAGTGGTTGGGGGCTCGATCAGCCCCAGCATTTT. It translates to CASSGWGLDQPQHF. Looking up the rest from reference TRBV28 and TRBJ1-5 gives the full variable domain: DVKVTQSSRYLVKRTGEKVFLECVQDMDHENMFWYRQDPGLGLRLIYFSYDVKMKEKGDIPEGYSVSREKKERFSLILESASTNQTSMYLCASSGWGLDQPQHFGDGTRLSIL.

The chain has TRBV25-1 and TRBJ1-1, with unresolved D. Trimming cost V 2 bases and J 3 bases, with 13 bases left between them. From germline, CDR1 is MGHDK and CDR2 SYGVNS. There are 15 residues in the CDR3. The CDR3 spells CASSEETRVDTEAFF. The CDR3 region has the DNA TGTGCCAGCAGTGAAGAAACGCGAGTGGACACTGAAGCTTTCTTT.

The V gene is TRBV5-5, the J gene TRBJ2-7; 10 bases fit TRBD2. The V segment lost 2 bases and the J segment 4 bases; nucleotides outside the gene matches: 6. CDR1 is SGHKS, CDR2 YYEKEE, per germline (reference sequence). The CDR3 length is 15 residues. CDR3 in DNA: TGTGCCAGCAGCTTTGCTAGCGGGGGCCCATACGAGCAGTACTTC. Translation gives CASSFASGGPYEQYF.

This chain uses TRBV6-1 with TRBJ2-5; D remains ambiguous. The CDR3 has 13 amino acids. V dropped 1 base and J dropped 3 bases, with 6 bases sitting between them. Germline V gene data show CDR1 as MNHNS and CDR2 as SASEGT. CDR3 bases: TGTGCCAGCAGTGAAGTTCTAAAAGAGACCCAGTACTTC. This encodes CASSEVLKETQYF.

The chain links TRBV10-3 to TRBJ2-1; D perhaps matches TRBD2 (6 bases). Germline V gene data show CDR1 as ENHRY and CDR2 as SYGVKD. Trimming took off 6 bases at V and 3 bases at J, with 18 bases between the two ends. The CDR3 has 16 amino acids. For the CDR3, the DNA is TGTGCCATCAGGGGGGACTCCACTCCGGTCTACAATGAGCAGTTCTTC. This encodes CAIRGDSTPVYNEQFF.

The chain has TRBV30 and TRBJ1-4; 7 nucleotides agree with TRBD1. Germline CDR1 and CDR2: GTSNPN and SVGIG (reference sequence). The CDR3 sequence is 14 residues long. With 0 bases clipped from V and 8 bases from J, the junction kept 6 bases outside the gene matches. CDR3 loop: CAWSVLRQGEKLFF. The CDR3 DNA reads TGTGCCTGGAGTGTACTGAGACAGGGAGAAAAACTGTTTTTT.